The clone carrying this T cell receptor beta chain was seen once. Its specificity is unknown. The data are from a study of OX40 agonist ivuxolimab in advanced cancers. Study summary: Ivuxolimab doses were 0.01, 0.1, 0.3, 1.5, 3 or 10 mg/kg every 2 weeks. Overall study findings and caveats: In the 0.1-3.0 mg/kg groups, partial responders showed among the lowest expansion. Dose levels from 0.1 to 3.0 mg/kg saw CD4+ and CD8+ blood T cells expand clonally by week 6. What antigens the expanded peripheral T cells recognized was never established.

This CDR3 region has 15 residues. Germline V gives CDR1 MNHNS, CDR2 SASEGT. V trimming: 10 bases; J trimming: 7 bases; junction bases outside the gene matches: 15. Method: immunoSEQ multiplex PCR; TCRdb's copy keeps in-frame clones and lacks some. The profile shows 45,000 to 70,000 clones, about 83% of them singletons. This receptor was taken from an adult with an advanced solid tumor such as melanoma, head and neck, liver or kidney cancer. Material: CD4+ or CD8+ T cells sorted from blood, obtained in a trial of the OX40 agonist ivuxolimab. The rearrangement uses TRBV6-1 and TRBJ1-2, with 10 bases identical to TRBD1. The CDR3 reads CATKVLDRGQSGYTF. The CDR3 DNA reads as TGTGCCACCAAGGTTCTAGACAGGGGGCAGAGTGGCTACACCTTC.